The text below deals with one T cell receptor (beta chain). This sample was taken from a study of OX40 agonist ivuxolimab in advanced cancers. The overall study: Ivuxolimab, an antibody acting as an agonist of OX40 (CD134), was used to treat patients. Hepatocellular carcinoma, melanoma, renal cell or head and neck cancer affected the dose-escalation patients.

TCRdb's copy holds only in-frame clones and misses some; the assay was immunoSEQ multiplex PCR. The table records about 59,000 clones, about 94% of them present only once. CDR1 is MNHEY and CDR2 is SVGAGI in the germline V gene. This CDR3 region has 14 residues. Trimming took 0 bases from V and 7 from J, leaving 13 bases between them. The sequence derives from an adult with an advanced solid tumor such as melanoma, head and neck, liver or kidney cancer. The material was CD4+ or CD8+ T cells sorted from blood, obtained in a trial of the OX40 agonist ivuxolimab. The chain has TRBV6-5 and TRBJ2-7, with a possible D match to TRBD1 (5 bases). The chain's CDR3 is CASSYSWGEDEQYF. CDR3 DNA: TGTGCCAGCAGTTACTCCTGGGGCGAGGATGAGCAGTACTTC.